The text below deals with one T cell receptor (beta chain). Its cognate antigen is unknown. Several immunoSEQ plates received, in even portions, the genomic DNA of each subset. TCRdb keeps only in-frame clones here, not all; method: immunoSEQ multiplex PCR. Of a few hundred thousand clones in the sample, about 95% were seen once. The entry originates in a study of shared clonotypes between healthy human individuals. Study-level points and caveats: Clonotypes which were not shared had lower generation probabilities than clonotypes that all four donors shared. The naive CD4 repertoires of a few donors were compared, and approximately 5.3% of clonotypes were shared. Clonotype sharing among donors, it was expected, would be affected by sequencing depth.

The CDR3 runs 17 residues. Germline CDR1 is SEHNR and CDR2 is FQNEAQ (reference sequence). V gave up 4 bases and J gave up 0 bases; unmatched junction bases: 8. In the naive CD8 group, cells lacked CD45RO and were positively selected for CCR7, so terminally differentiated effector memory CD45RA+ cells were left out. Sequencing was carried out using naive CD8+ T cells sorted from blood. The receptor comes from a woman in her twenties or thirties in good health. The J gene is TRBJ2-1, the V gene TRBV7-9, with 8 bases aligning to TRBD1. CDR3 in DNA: TGTGCCAGCAGCTCCCTACGGACAGGGAGCTCCTACAATGAGCAGTTCTTC. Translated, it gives CASSSLRTGSSYNEQFF.